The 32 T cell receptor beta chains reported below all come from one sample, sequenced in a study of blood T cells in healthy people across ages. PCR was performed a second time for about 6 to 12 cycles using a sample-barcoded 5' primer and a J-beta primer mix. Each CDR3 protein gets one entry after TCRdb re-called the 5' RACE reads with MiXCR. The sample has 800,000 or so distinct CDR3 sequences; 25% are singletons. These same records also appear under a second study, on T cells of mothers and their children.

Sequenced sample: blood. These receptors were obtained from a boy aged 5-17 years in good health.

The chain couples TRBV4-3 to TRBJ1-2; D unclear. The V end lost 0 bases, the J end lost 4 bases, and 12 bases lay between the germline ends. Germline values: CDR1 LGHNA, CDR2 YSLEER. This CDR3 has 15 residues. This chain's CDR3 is CASSQDPTVSYGYTF. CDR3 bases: TGCGCCAGCAGCCAAGATCCTACAGTGTCCTATGGCTACACCTTC.

CDR3 coding DNA: TGCAGTGCGAAATCTTCAGGGGTCGGAACTGAAGCTTTCTTT. Residues: CSAKSSGVGTEAFF. The V call is TRBV20-1, the J call TRBJ1-1; possible D gene TRBD1, 6 bases. Germline-derived CDR1 and CDR2 are DFQATT and SNEGSKA (reference sequence). Trimming cost V 6 bases and J 5 bases, with 19 bases left between them. This CDR3 region has 14 residues.

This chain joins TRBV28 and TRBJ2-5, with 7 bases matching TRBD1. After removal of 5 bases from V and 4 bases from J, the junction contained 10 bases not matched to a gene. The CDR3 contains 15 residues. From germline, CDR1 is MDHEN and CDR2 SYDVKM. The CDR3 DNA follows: TGTGCCAGCAGTAACAGGGGTATGGGGAGAGAGACCCAGTACTTC. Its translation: CASSNRGMGRETQYF.

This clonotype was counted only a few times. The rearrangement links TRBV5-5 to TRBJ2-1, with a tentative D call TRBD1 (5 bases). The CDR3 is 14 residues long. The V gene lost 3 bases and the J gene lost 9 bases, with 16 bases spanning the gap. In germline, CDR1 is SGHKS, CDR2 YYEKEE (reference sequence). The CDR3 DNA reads TGTGCCAGCAGCTCCCGGACACCCTTGTCTGAGCAGTTCTTC. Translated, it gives CASSSRTPLSEQFF.

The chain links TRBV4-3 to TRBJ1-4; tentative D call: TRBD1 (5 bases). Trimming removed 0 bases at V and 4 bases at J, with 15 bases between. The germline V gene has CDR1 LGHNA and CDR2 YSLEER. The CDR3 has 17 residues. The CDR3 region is CASSQDAGTGYNEKLFF. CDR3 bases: TGCGCCAGCAGCCAAGATGCCGGAACAGGCTATAATGAAAAACTGTTTTTT.

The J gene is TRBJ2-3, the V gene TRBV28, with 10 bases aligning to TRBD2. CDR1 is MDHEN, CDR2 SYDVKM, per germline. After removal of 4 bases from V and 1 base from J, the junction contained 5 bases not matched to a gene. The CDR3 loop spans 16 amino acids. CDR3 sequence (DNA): TGTGCCAGCAGTTCAGATACTAGCGGGGGCACAGATACGCAGTATTTT. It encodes CASSSDTSGGTDTQYF. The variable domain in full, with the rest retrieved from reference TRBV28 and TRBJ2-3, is DVKVTQSSRYLVKRTGEKVFLECVQDMDHENMFWYRQDPGLGLRLIYFSYDVKMKEKGDIPEGYSVSREKKERFSLILESASTNQTSMYLCASSSDTSGGTDTQYFGPGTRLTVL.

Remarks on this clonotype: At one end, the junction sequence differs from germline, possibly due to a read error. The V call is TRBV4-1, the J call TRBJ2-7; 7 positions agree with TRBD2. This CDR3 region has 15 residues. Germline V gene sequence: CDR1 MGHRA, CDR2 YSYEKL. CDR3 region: CANSQAASGSYEQYF. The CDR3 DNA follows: TGCGCCAACAGCCAAGCGGCTAGCGGATCCTACGAGCAGTACTTC.

DNA of the CDR3: TGCGCCAGCAGCCAAGGGGTGGCGGACGAGACCCAGTACTTC. Its protein is CASSQGVADETQYF. The rearrangement uses TRBV4-3 and TRBJ2-5; no firm D call. Germline V gene sequence: CDR1 LGHNA, CDR2 YSLEER. The V end lost 1 base, the J end lost 5 bases, and 11 bases lay between the germline ends. This CDR3 is 14 amino acids long.

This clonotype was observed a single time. This CDR3 reads CSAGQILTDTQYF. The CDR3 DNA reads as TGCAGCGCAGGACAGATCCTCACAGATACGCAGTATTTT. J is TRBJ2-3 and V is TRBV29-1, with D maybe TRBD1 (6 bases). The V end was cut by 7 bases, the J end by 2 bases, with 13 bases between. This CDR3 is 13 amino acids long. Germline loops: CDR1 SQVTM, CDR2 ANQGSEA.

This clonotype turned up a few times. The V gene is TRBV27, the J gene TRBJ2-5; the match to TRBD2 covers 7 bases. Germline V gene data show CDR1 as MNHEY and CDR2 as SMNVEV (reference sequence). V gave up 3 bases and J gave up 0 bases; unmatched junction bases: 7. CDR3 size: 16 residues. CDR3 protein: CASSFGEGSHQETQYF. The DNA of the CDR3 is TGTGCCAGCAGTTTTGGGGAGGGGAGCCACCAAGAGACCCAGTACTTC.

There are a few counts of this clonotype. CDR3 protein: CATSRELAGSPNEQFF. Here the CDR3 DNA reads TGTGCCACCAGCAGAGAACTAGCGGGATCCCCCAATGAGCAGTTCTTC. The chain joins TRBV15 to TRBJ2-5; 10 positions match TRBD2. Matching the DNA end better, TRBJ2-1 makes the J call doubtful. The CDR3 extends over 16 amino acids. Germline V gene data show CDR1 as LNHNV and CDR2 as YYDKDF (reference sequence).

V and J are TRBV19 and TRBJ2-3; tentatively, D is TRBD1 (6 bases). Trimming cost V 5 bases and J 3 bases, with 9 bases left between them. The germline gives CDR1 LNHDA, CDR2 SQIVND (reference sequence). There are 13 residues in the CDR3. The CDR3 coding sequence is TGTGCCAGTAGTGTGGGACAAACAGATACGCAGTATTTT. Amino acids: CASSVGQTDTQYF.

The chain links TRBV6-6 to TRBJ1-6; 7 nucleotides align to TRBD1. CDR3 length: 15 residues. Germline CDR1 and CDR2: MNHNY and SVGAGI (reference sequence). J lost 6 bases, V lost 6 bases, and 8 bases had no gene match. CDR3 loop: CASSLTGDFNSPLHF. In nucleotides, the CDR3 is TGTGCCAGCAGCCTAACAGGGGACTTTAATTCACCCCTCCACTTT.

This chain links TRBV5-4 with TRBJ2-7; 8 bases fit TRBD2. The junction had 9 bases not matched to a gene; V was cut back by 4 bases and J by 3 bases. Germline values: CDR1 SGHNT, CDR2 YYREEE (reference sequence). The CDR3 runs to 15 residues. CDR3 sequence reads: CASSKIGGAGYEQYF. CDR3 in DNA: TGTGCCAGCAGCAAAATCGGGGGGGCCGGCTACGAGCAGTACTTC.

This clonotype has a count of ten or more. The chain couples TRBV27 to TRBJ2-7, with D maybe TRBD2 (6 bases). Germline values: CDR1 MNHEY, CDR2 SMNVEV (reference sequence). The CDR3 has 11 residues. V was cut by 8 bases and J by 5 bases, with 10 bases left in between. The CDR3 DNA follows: TGTGCCAGCGGGAGGTGGAACGAGCAGTACTTC. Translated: CASGRWNEQYF.

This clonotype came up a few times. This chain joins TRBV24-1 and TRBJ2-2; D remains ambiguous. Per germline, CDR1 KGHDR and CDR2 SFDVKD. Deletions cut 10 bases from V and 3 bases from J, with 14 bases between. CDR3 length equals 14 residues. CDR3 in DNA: TGTGCCACGAGTCCGACCCTATACACCGGGGAGCTGTTTTTT. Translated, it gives CATSPTLYTGELFF.

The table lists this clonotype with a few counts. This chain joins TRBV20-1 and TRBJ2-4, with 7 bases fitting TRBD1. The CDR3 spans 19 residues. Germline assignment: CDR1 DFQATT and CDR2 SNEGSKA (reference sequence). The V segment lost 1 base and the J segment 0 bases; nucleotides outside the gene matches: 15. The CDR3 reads CSARVRGQRDILAKNIQYF. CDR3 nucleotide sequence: TGCAGTGCTAGAGTAAGGGGACAGCGAGACATCCTAGCCAAAAACATTCAGTACTTC.

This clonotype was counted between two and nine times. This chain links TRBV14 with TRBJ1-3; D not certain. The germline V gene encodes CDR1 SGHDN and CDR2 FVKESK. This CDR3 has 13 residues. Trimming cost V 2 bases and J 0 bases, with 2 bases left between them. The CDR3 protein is CASSQPSGNTIYF. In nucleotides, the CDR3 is TGTGCCAGCAGCCAACCCTCTGGAAACACCATATATTTT.

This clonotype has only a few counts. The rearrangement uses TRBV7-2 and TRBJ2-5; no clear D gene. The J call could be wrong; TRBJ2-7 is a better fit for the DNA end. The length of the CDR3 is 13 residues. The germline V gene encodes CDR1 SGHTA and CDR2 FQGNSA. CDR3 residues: CASSQPETNEQYF. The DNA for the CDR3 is TGTGCCAGCAGCCAACCAGAAACTAACGAGCAGTACTTC.

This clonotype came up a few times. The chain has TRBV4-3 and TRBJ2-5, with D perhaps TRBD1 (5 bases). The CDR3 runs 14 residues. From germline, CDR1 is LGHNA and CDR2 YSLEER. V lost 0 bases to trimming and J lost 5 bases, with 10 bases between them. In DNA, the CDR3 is TGCGCCAGCAGCCAAGAGGCAGGGCGGGAGACCCAGTACTTC. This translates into CASSQEAGRETQYF.

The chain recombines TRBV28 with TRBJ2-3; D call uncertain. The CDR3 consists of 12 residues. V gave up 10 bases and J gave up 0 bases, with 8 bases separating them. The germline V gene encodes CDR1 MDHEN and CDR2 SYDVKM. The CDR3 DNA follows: TGTGCCACGACTCCGAGCACAGATACGCAGTATTTT. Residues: CATTPSTDTQYF.

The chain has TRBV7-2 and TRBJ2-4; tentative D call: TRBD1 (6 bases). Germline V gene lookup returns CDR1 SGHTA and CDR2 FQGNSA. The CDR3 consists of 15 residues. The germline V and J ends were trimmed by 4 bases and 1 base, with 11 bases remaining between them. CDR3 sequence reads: CASSYRVGAKNIQYF. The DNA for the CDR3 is TGTGCCAGCAGCTACAGGGTCGGGGCCAAAAACATTCAGTACTTC.

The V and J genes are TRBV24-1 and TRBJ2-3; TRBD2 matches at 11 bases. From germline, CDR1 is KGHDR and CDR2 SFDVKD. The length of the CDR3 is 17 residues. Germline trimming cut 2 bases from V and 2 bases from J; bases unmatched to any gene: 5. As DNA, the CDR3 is TGTGCCACCAGTGATTCCAGACTAGCGGGACCCACAGATACGCAGTATTTT. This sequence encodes CATSDSRLAGPTDTQYF.

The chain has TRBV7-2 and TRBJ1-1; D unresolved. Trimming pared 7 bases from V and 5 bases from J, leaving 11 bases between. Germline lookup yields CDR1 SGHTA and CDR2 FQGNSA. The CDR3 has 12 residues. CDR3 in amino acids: CASNKDTTEAFF. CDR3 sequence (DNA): TGTGCCAGCAACAAAGACACGACTGAAGCTTTCTTT.

In DNA, the CDR3 is TGTGCCACCCTTGATGACAGGGTATCAGAGACCCAGTACTTC. Translated, it gives CATLDDRVSETQYF. V and J are TRBV10-3 and TRBJ2-5, with 7 bases aligning to TRBD1. Trimming at V came to 10 bases and at J to 4 bases, leaving 12 bases not matched to a gene. This CDR3 is 14 amino acids long. Germline assignment: CDR1 ENHRY and CDR2 SYGVKD.

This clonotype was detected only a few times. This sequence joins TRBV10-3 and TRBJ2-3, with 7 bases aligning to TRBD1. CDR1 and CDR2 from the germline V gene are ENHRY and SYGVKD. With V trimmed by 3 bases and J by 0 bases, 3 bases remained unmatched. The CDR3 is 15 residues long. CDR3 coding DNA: TGTGCCATCAGTGAACAGGACAGGAGCACAGATACGCAGTATTTT. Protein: CAISEQDRSTDTQYF.

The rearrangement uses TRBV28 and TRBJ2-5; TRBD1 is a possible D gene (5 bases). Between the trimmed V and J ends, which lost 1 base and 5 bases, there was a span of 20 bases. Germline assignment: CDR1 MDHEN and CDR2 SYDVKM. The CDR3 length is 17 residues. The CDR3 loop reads CASSLSPSDTGSETQYF. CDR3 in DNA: TGTGCCAGCAGTTTATCCCCCTCTGACACAGGATCGGAGACCCAGTACTTC.

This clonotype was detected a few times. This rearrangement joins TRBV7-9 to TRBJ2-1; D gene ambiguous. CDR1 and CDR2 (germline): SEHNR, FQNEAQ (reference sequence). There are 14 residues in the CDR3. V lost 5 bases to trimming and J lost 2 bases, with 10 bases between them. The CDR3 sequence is CASSPLRAYNEQFF. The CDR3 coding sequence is TGTGCCAGCAGCCCCCTTCGAGCCTACAATGAGCAGTTCTTC.

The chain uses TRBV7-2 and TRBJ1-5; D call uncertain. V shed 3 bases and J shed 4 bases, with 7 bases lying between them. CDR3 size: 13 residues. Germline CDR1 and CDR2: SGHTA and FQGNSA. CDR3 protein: CASSFGDNQPQHF. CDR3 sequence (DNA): TGTGCCAGCAGCTTCGGGGATAATCAGCCCCAGCATTTT.

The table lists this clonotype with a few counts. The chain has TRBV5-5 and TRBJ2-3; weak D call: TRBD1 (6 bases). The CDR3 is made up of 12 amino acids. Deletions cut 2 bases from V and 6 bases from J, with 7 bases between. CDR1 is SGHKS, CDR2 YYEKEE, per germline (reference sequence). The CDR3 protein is CASSFGQDTQYF. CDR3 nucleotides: TGTGCCAGCAGCTTTGGACAGGATACGCAGTATTTT.

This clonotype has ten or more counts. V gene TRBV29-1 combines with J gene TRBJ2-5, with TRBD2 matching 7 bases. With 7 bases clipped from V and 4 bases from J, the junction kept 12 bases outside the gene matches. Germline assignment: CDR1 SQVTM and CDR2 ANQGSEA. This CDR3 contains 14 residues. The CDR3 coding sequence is TGCAGCGCCGGGGGGTTAGCAGGCGGAGAGACCCAGTACTTC. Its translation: CSAGGLAGGETQYF.

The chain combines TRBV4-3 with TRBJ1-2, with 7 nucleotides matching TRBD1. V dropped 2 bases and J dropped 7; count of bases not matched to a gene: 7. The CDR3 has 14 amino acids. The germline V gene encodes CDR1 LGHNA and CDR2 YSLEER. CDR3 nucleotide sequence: TGCGCCAGCAGCCAAACAGGAGGGGGCAGTGGCTACACCTTC. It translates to CASSQTGGGSGYTF.